These T cell receptor beta chains were read from a single sample in a study of OX40 agonist ivuxolimab in advanced cancers. Libraries were prepared by immunoSEQ multiplex PCR; TCRdb keeps only in-frame clonotypes and omits some of them. In the table there are approximately 82,000 clones, approximately 86% of which are singletons. Sequences were derived from CD4+ or CD8+ T cells sorted from blood, sampled in a trial of the OX40 agonist ivuxolimab. These receptors were collected from an adult with an advanced solid tumor such as melanoma, head and neck, liver or kidney cancer. Both conserved end residues are part of each CDR3. D genes are given only for firm matches. Clone size, where shown, is once, few, many, or a class for clones that have expanded.

.	TRBV5-6	TRBJ1-1	14	TRBD1	CASSWGTANTEAFF	TGTGCCAGCAGCTGGGGGACAGCGAACACTGAAGCTTTCTTT
.	TRBV7-2	TRBJ2-5	14	.	CASNANGLQETQYF	TGTGCCAGCAACGCCAACGGCCTACAAGAGACCCAGTACTTC
.	TRBV9	TRBJ2-1	14	TRBD1	CASSVQGARNEQFF	TGTGCCAGCAGCGTACAGGGGGCGCGGAATGAGCAGTTCTTC
.	TRBV7-9	TRBJ1-3	16	.	CASSLEVDISGNTIYF	TGTGCCAGCAGCTTAGAGGTGGACATCTCTGGAAACACCATATATTTT
.	TRBV6-5	TRBJ2-1	14	TRBD2	CASSSGGRYNEQFF	TGTGCCAGCAGTAGCGGGGGGCGATACAATGAGCAGTTCTTC
once	TRBV6-5	TRBJ2-2	12	.	CASTSPGGELFF	TGTGCCAGCACAAGTCCGGGGGGGGAGCTGTTTTTT
few	TRBV2	TRBJ1-1	13	.	CASSAGGSLGAFF	TGTGCCAGCAGTGCGGGAGGCAGCCTTGGGGCTTTCTTT
.	TRBV7-8	TRBJ1-1	16	.	CASSSPQESGNTEAFF	TGTGCCAGCAGCTCCCCACAAGAATCAGGGAACACTGAAGCTTTCTTT
.	TRBV5-1	TRBJ2-5	15	.	CASSLEPGGQGTQYF	TGCGCCAGCAGCTTGGAGCCAGGAGGACAAGGGACCCAGTACTTC
few	TRBV10-3	TRBJ1-5	15	TRBD1	CATAPKGTGNQPQHF	TGTGCCACCGCCCCTAAAGGGACAGGGAATCAGCCCCAGCATTTT
.	TRBV5-1	TRBJ2-5	15	.	CASSLAAGLQETQYF	TGCGCCAGCAGCTTGGCCGCTGGACTCCAAGAGACCCAGTACTTC
once	TRBV2	TRBJ1-5	13	.	CASHGTSQEPQHF	TGTGCCAGCCACGGGACCAGCCAGGAGCCCCAGCATTTT
.	TRBV7-8	TRBJ1-1	13	.	CASSFCPGTEAFF	TGTGCCAGCAGCTTCTGTCCAGGGACTGAAGCTTTCTTT
.	TRBV11-2	TRBJ2-1	16	TRBD1	CASSLDGDRAYNEQFF	TGTGCCAGCAGCTTAGATGGGGACAGGGCCTACAATGAGCAGTTCTTC
few	TRBV25-1	TRBJ1-4	15	.	CASSPNRGFNEKLFF	TGTGCCAGCAGTCCTAATCGGGGGTTTAATGAAAAACTGTTTTTT
.	TRBV5-1	TRBJ1-1	13	.	CASSYAGGTEAFF	TGCGCCAGCAGTTATGCCGGGGGAACTGAAGCTTTCTTT
.	TRBV5-1	TRBJ2-2	14	.	CASSFTSDTGELFF	TGCGCCAGCAGCTTTACTAGTGACACCGGGGAGCTGTTTTTT
.	TRBV4-2	TRBJ1-2	16	TRBD1	CASSREKVWTGSGYTF	TGTGCCAGCAGCCGCGAAAAAGTCTGGACAGGGAGTGGCTACACCTTC
.	TRBV2	TRBJ1-3	15	.	CASSERAGSGNTIYF	TGTGCCAGCAGTGAACGGGCAGGCTCTGGAAACACCATATATTTT
.	TRBV6-1	TRBJ1-4	12	.	CASSEVVEKLFF	TGTGCCAGCAGTGAAGTGGTTGAAAAACTGTTTTTT
.	TRBV29-1	TRBJ2-7	13	TRBD2	CSVQLAGASEQYF	TGCAGCGTTCAACTAGCGGGAGCCAGCGAGCAGTACTTC
.	TRBV5-6	TRBJ2-3	17	TRBD2	CASSLGPTGGTTDTQYF	TGTGCCAGCAGCTTGGGGCCGACGGGAGGCACCACAGATACGCAGTATTTT
few	TRBV4-3	TRBJ1-1	15	TRBD1	CASSPPGQPNTEAFF	TGCGCCAGCAGCCCCCCGGGACAGCCAAACACTGAAGCTTTCTTT
few	TRBV11-3	TRBJ2-3	13	.	CASSLGSTDTQYF	TGTGCCAGCAGCTTAGGCAGCACAGATACGCAGTATTTT
.	TRBV2	TRBJ2-5	12	.	CASMAGVLEQYF	TGTGCCAGCATGGCAGGCGTACTGGAGCAGTACTTC
few	TRBV6-1	TRBJ1-1	13	.	CASINEGGTEAFF	TGTGCCAGCATTAACGAGGGGGGCACTGAAGCTTTCTTT
.	TRBV11-3	TRBJ2-6	16	.	CASTRGGPSGANVLTF	TGTGCCAGCACCCGCGGCGGCCCCTCTGGGGCCAACGTCCTGACTTTC
.	TRBV7-3	TRBJ2-5	17	TRBD1	CASSLGTGHGYQETQYF	TGTGCCAGCAGCCTCGGGACAGGCCATGGTTACCAAGAGACCCAGTACTTC
.	TRBV19	TRBJ2-3	16	TRBD1	CASSRGQGVSTDTQYF	TGTGCCAGTAGTAGGGGACAGGGAGTTTCCACAGATACGCAGTATTTT
.	TRBV7-6	TRBJ2-7	15	TRBD2	CASSPGGGGHYEQYF	TGTGCCAGCAGCCCGGGGGGGGGAGGCCACTACGAGCAGTACTTC
.	TRBV7-8	TRBJ1-5	13	TRBD1	CASSLAYGQAQHF	TGTGCCAGCAGCTTAGCGTACGGACAGGCCCAGCATTTT
.	TRBV6-1	TRBJ1-1	12	.	CASSAGYTEAFF	TGTGCCAGCAGTGCAGGGTACACTGAAGCTTTCTTT
.	TRBV7-9	TRBJ1-4	15	.	CASSLAGGPGEKLFF	TGTGCCAGCAGCTTAGCTGGGGGACCAGGTGAAAAACTGTTTTTT
.	TRBV7-9	TRBJ1-1	14	.	CASSPGSREAEAFF	TGTGCCAGCAGTCCCGGATCCAGGGAGGCTGAAGCTTTCTTT
.	TRBV5-1	TRBJ2-1	16	.	CASSLVSLSVLGEQFF	TGCGCCAGCAGCTTGGTATCCCTCTCCGTATTGGGTGAGCAGTTCTTC
.	TRBV18	TRBJ2-6	16	.	CASSPTGSSGANVLTF	TGTGCCAGCTCACCTACAGGAAGCTCTGGGGCCAACGTCCTGACTTTC
.	TRBV2	TRBJ1-4	11	.	CASTRGEKLFF	TGTGCCAGCACCCGCGGGGAAAAACTGTTTTTT
.	TRBV11-1	TRBJ1-4	14	TRBD1	CASSARDRGGKLFF	TGTGCCAGCAGCGCCCGGGACAGGGGAGGAAAACTGTTTTTT
.	TRBV19	TRBJ2-6	19	TRBD2	CASSIVAGGPASGANVLTF	TGTGCCAGTAGTATAGTAGCGGGAGGGCCCGCCTCTGGGGCCAACGTCCTGACTTTC
.	TRBV27	TRBJ2-5	15	TRBD2	CASSSPSGGRETQYF	TGTGCCAGCAGTTCCCCTAGCGGGGGCCGGGAGACCCAGTACTTC
.	TRBV2	TRBJ1-2	12	.	CASRDTMGGYTF	TGTGCCAGCAGGGATACTATGGGGGGCTACACCTTC
.	TRBV9	TRBJ2-2	17	TRBD1	CASSVVKGGGITGELFF	TGTGCCAGCAGCGTAGTGAAAGGGGGCGGTATCACCGGGGAGCTGTTTTTT
.	TRBV27	TRBJ2-1	16	.	CASSLSGIHPYNEQFF	TGTGCCAGCAGTTTATCGGGCATTCACCCCTACAATGAGCAGTTCTTC
few	TRBV6-1	TRBJ1-5	13	TRBD1	CASSPGTAQPQHF	TGTGCCAGCAGCCCCGGGACAGCGCAGCCCCAGCATTTT
.	TRBV7-9	TRBJ2-7	14	TRBD2	CASSPGTSSREQYF	TGTGCCAGCAGCCCTGGGACTAGCTCTCGCGAGCAGTACTTC
.	TRBV9	TRBJ1-4	14	TRBD1	CASSVARGNEKLFF	TGTGCCAGCAGCGTAGCCAGGGGGAATGAAAAACTGTTTTTT
.	TRBV7-6	TRBJ1-3	15	TRBD1	CASSLDRGRGNTIYF	TGTGCCAGCAGCTTAGACAGGGGGCGAGGAAACACCATATATTTT
.	TRBV11-2	TRBJ2-1	15	TRBD2	CASSSQREGYNEQFF	TGTGCCAGCAGTTCCCAGCGGGAGGGTTACAATGAGCAGTTCTTC
.	TRBV27	TRBJ2-7	15	.	CASSLYPLVSYEQYF	TGTGCCAGCAGTCTTTACCCCCTGGTTTCTTACGAGCAGTACTTC
.	TRBV4-2	TRBJ2-7	16	TRBD1	CASSQASGQGTYEQYF	TGTGCCAGCAGCCAAGCATCGGGACAGGGGACCTACGAGCAGTACTTC
.	TRBV6-1	TRBJ2-7	14	TRBD2	CASLSSGASYEQYF	TGTGCCAGCCTTTCTAGCGGGGCTAGCTACGAGCAGTACTTC
.	TRBV13	TRBJ2-1	16	TRBD2	CASSPSGRSSYNEQFF	TGTGCCAGCAGCCCTAGCGGGAGGAGCTCCTACAATGAGCAGTTCTTC
.	TRBV7-2	TRBJ2-2	12	.	CASSSIAGELFF	TGTGCCAGCAGCAGCATCGCCGGGGAGCTGTTTTTT